These 10 T cell receptor beta chains originate from one sample sequenced in a study of blood T cell repertoires in COVID-19. TCRdb keeps only in-frame clones here, not all; method: immunoSEQ multiplex PCR. The table has 100,000 or so clones, roughly 92% seen once. Sequenced sample: peripheral blood. These receptors originate from a man between 50 and 59 years old with active COVID-19.

This clone has just one count. The rearrangement joins TRBV7-9 to TRBJ1-1, with 8 nucleotides matching TRBD1. The trim removed 6 bases at V and 1 base at J, leaving 7 bases unmatched. CDR1 SEHNR and CDR2 FQNEAQ come from the germline V gene (reference sequence). The CDR3 is 15 residues long. CDR3 residues: CASSHRGTGNTEAFF. Written as DNA, the CDR3 is TGTGCCAGCAGTCATCGTGGGACAGGGAACACTGAAGCTTTCTTT.

The rearrangement uses TRBV6-5 and TRBJ2-1, with TRBD1 as a possible D gene (5 bases). The CDR3 totals 15 residues. Germline V gene data show CDR1 as MNHEY and CDR2 as SVGAGI. With 4 bases removed from V and 5 bases from J, the gap between germline ends came to 15 bases. CDR3 in amino acids: CASSWGLSYNNEQFF. CDR3 coding DNA: TGTGCCAGCAGTTGGGGCCTATCTTACAACAATGAGCAGTTCTTC.

V gene TRBV6-2 or TRBV6-3 combines with J gene TRBJ1-1, with D unclear. The CDR3 extends over 13 amino acids. V gave up 6 bases and J gave up 4 bases, with 12 bases separating them. Germline CDR1 MNHEY, CDR2 SVGEGT. CDR3 sequence (DNA): TGTGCCAGCAGCACGGAGTTGGCCACTGAAGCTTTCTTT. As protein: CASSTELATEAFF.

The chain links TRBV6-6 to TRBJ1-1; 7 nucleotides agree with TRBD1. Germline lookup yields CDR1 MNHNY and CDR2 SVGAGI (reference sequence). The CDR3 loop spans 14 amino acids. The J segment lost 5 bases and the V segment lost 5 bases, leaving 8 bases of the junction unmatched. The CDR3 protein is CASSNDRVETEAFF. The CDR3 nucleotides read TGTGCCAGCAGTAACGACAGGGTGGAGACTGAAGCTTTCTTT.

The genes are TRBV10-1 and TRBJ2-2, with D hard to call. The V gene's germline CDR1 is WNHNN and CDR2 SYGVQD (reference sequence). The V end was cut by 10 bases, the J end by 5 bases, with 11 bases between. The CDR3 covers 12 residues. In DNA, the CDR3 is TGCGCCACCTCGGCCAGGACCGGGGAGCTGTTTTTT. Translated: CATSARTGELFF.

This rearrangement joins TRBV15 to TRBJ2-3; weak D call: TRBD2 (5 bases). Germline CDR1 and CDR2: LNHNV and YYDKDF (reference sequence). The CDR3 is made up of 13 amino acids. Trimming took 0 bases from V and 8 from J, leaving 9 bases between them. The CDR3 loop is CATSRDRGSTQYF. CDR3 coding DNA: TGTGCCACCAGCAGAGATCGGGGTTCTACGCAGTATTTT.

The chain's CDR3 is CASTSGTGEETQYF. DNA for the CDR3: TGTGCCAGCACCTCCGGGACAGGGGAAGAGACCCAGTACTTC. The V call is TRBV6-5, the J call TRBJ2-5, with 10 bases that match TRBD1. V was clipped by 7 bases and J by 3 bases; unmatched bases: 5. Germline V CDR1 and CDR2: MNHEY, SVGAGI. This CDR3 has 14 residues.

The chain combines TRBV6-5 with TRBJ2-5; D ambiguous. V lost 6 bases, J lost 6 bases, and 14 bases lay in between. CDR3 length: 13 residues. Germline CDR1 reads MNHEY; CDR2 reads SVGAGI. CDR3 nucleotides: TGTGCCAGCAGCAAACCGACAAGGCAGACCCAGTACTTC. Protein: CASSKPTRQTQYF.

This clone has only a few counts. The rearrangement links TRBV19 to TRBJ1-4; no definite D call. V was clipped by 6 bases and J by 8 bases, with 10 bases between them. Germline loops: CDR1 LNHDA, CDR2 SQIVND (reference sequence). The CDR3 has 12 residues. This CDR3 is CASRRAFEKLFF. The CDR3 nucleotides are TGTGCCAGTAGGAGGGCCTTCGAAAAACTGTTTTTT.

J is TRBJ1-5 and V is TRBV5-8, with 7 positions matching TRBD1. Per germline, CDR1 SGHTS and CDR2 YDEGEE. J was trimmed by 3 bases and V by 5 bases; bases with no gene match: 8. The CDR3 loop spans 15 amino acids. CDR3 sequence reads: CASRLGGTDNQPQHF. CDR3 in DNA: TGTGCCAGCAGACTCGGTGGGACAGACAATCAGCCCCAGCATTTT.